This T cell receptor (beta chain) was sequenced for a study of CD8 T cells in ankylosing spondylitis (TCRdb year 2017). Background for the entire study: T cell receptor beta repertoires were profiled in healthy donors and ankylosing spondylitis patients so that disease-linked TCR variants could be found. In total, the full study cohort was made up of 85 to 140 healthy donors and some 26 ankylosing spondylitis patients. Samples of peripheral blood were taken, and for ankylosing spondylitis patients, synovial fluid was collected as well. General findings and caveats noted by the study authors: Some motif variants were previously reported in synovial fluid and blood of reactive arthritis patients, suggesting common disease-initiation mechanisms. Blood from ankylosing spondylitis patients appeared to be characterized by a TCR beta motif made up of about 8 highly homologous amino acid variants. The disease-linked clones had a CD8+ phenotype and were found at relatively low frequencies in peripheral blood. According to the report, matched synovial fluid samples from ankylosing spondylitis patients were significantly enriched for the disease-linked clones.

TCRdb records Illumina HiSeq 2500 as the sequencer. Quantitative 5'-RACE with molecular barcodes was used to prepare TCR beta libraries. Under the source paper's analysis protocol: Disease-linked TCR variants were identified with a new computational method built on a probabilistic model of VDJ rearrangement. TCRdb applied fastp at Q25 and MiXCR to the public reads, then kept only in-frame beta chains. Every distinct CDR3 protein forms one entry, paired with its most common genes and DNA. In this record, the V and J calls reflect TCRdb's handling and not the investigators' own analysis. This sample gives about 66,000 distinct CDR3 sequences in total; approximately 6% of them show up just once. The ten most abundant clones make up about 5% of the sample. Synovial fluid samples were paired with blood samples taken from the same ankylosing spondylitis patients. From its cysteine to its phenylalanine, the CDR3 spans 16 amino acids. The only DNA kept is the CDR3, 48 bases in frame from the first base. The germline V gene yields MGHRA for CDR1 and YSYEKL for CDR2. V loses 0 bases, J loses 1 base, and the germline ends lie 11 bases apart.

This clonotype was found many times. It has no known antigen specificity. Base qualities were left out, and no much larger clone turns up one base away. The specimen sequenced was synovial fluid, either unsorted or a sorted T cell fraction (not recorded which). The receptor was isolated from a male donor with ankylosing spondylitis. The chain is made from TRBV4-1 and TRBJ2-3, with TRBD2 as a weak D call on 5 bases. The CDR3 in this case is CASSQDPAGGTDTQYF. The DNA reads as follows: TGCGCCAGCAGCCAAGACCCGGCCGGGGGCACAGATACGCAGTATTTT.